Listed here are 27 T cell receptor beta chains from one sample, sequenced in a study of T cell responses to AZD1222 COVID-19 vaccine. Method: immunoSEQ multiplex PCR; TCRdb's copy keeps in-frame clones and lacks some. The data contain 90,000 to 120,000 clones, around 90% of them seen just once; the ten biggest clones take up less than 25%. Material: peripheral blood, obtained on day 0 of AZD1222 vaccination. Every receptor here comes from an adult in good health.

This chain uses TRBV27 with TRBJ1-1, with a possible D match to TRBD1 (5 bases). This CDR3 is built from 16 residues. Germline V CDR1 and CDR2: MNHEY, SMNVEV (reference sequence). The germline V and J ends were trimmed by 2 bases and 1 base, with 14 bases remaining between them. Here the CDR3 reads CASSLRRGLPNTEAFF. CDR3 sequence (DNA): TGTGCCAGCAGTTTAAGGAGGGGACTGCCGAACACTGAAGCTTTCTTT.

V gene TRBV2 combines with J gene TRBJ1-5, with D unresolved. CDR3 length: 15 amino acids. From germline, CDR1 is SNHLY and CDR2 FYNNEI. Trimming pared 2 bases from V and 0 bases from J, leaving 8 bases between. The DNA of the CDR3 is TGTGCCAGCAGTGAAAGCAGGAATAGCAATCAGCCCCAGCATTTT. Protein sequence: CASSESRNSNQPQHF.

The gene calls are TRBV7-2 and TRBJ2-1; the D gene is possibly TRBD1 (5 bases). This CDR3 contains 17 residues. Germline CDR1 and CDR2: SGHTA and FQGNSA. V lost 4 bases, J lost 5 bases, and 21 bases lay in between. The CDR3 here is CASSSLQGDRSNNEQFF. DNA for the CDR3: TGTGCCAGCAGCTCCCTACAAGGGGATCGGTCTAACAATGAGCAGTTCTTC.

The chain employs TRBV7-9 and TRBJ1-1; 8 bases are shared with TRBD1. V dropped 6 bases and J dropped 3; count of bases not matched to a gene: 0. The CDR3 is 12 residues long. The germline V gene encodes CDR1 SEHNR and CDR2 FQNEAQ (reference sequence). CDR3: CASRTGDTEAFF. The DNA for the CDR3 is TGTGCCAGCAGGACAGGGGACACTGAAGCTTTCTTT. The full variable domain, in which reference TRBV7-9 and TRBJ1-1 provide the parts outside the CDR3, is DTGVSQNPRHKITKRGQNVTFRCDPISEHNRLYWYRQTLGQGPEFLTYFQNEAQLEKSRLLSDRFSAERPKGSFSTLEIQRTEQGDSAMYLCASRTGDTEAFFGQGTRLTVV.

This clone was recorded only once. The chain carries TRBV5-1 and TRBJ1-5, with D possibly being TRBD1 (5 bases). V was cut by 1 base and J by 6 bases, with 11 bases left in between. CDR1 is SGHRS and CDR2 is YFSETQ in the germline V gene. The CDR3 is 14 residues long. The CDR3 region has the DNA TGCGCCAGCAGCTTGATAGGCGGGGGTCAGCCCCAGCATTTT. It is translated as CASSLIGGGQPQHF.

The chain carries TRBV7-9 and TRBJ2-2; D unresolved. Germline V CDR1 and CDR2: SEHNR, FQNEAQ (reference sequence). V was clipped by 5 bases and J by 7 bases, with 8 bases between them. The CDR3 is 12 residues long. The CDR3 reads CASSPGGGELFF. For the CDR3, the DNA is TGTGCCAGCAGCCCCGGCGGCGGGGAGCTGTTTTTT.

The rearrangement links TRBV15 to TRBJ2-3, with D hard to call. V lost 0 bases to trimming and J lost 4 bases, with 11 bases between them. The length of the CDR3 is 15 residues. Germline V gene sequence: CDR1 LNHNV, CDR2 YYDKDF (reference sequence). CDR3 DNA sequence: TGTGCCACCAGCAGAGATCAAGACATCTCAGATACGCAGTATTTT. Its protein product is CATSRDQDISDTQYF. Looking up the rest from reference TRBV15 and TRBJ2-3 gives the full variable domain: DAMVIQNPRYQVTQFGKPVTLSCSQTLNHNVMYWYQQKSSQAPKLLFHYYDKDFNNEADTPDNFQSRRPNTSFCFLDIRSPGLGDTAMYLCATSRDQDISDTQYFGPGTRLTVL.

The J gene is TRBJ2-1, the V gene TRBV3-1 (or the pseudogene TRBV3-2); D not certain. Germline loops: CDR1 LGHDT, CDR2 YNNKEL (reference sequence). V was pared by 4 bases and J by 6 bases, with 7 bases between. The CDR3 covers 12 residues. CDR3 sequence: CASSRYSNEQFF. The DNA of the CDR3 is TGTGCCAGCAGCCGATACAGCAATGAGCAGTTCTTC.

The chain combines TRBV28 with TRBJ1-2; no clear D gene. Germline loops: CDR1 MDHEN, CDR2 SYDVKM. The CDR3 contains 13 residues. Trimming took 3 bases from V and 7 from J, leaving 12 bases between them. The CDR3 DNA reads as TGTGCCAGCAGTTTGGGGAAAAACAGTGGCTACACCTTC. This encodes CASSLGKNSGYTF.

The chain combines TRBV6-2 or TRBV6-3 with TRBJ2-7; 10 bases fit TRBD1. CDR1 is MNHEY and CDR2 is SVGEGT in the germline V gene. Trimming removed 6 bases from V and 7 bases from J; junction bases left unmatched: 12. The length of the CDR3 is 15 residues. The CDR3 DNA reads TGTGCCAGCAGCTCCCCGGGACAGGGGTCGGGGGAGCAGTACTTC. Translated: CASSSPGQGSGEQYF.

The rearrangement uses TRBV12-3 or TRBV12-4 and TRBJ1-2, with TRBD1 as a possible D gene (6 bases). The CDR3 totals 13 residues. V was cut by 3 bases and J by 4 bases, with 9 bases left in between. The CDR3 protein is CASSFGGGYGYTF. The CDR3 DNA follows: TGTGCCAGCAGTTTCGGGGGCGGCTATGGCTACACCTTC.

The chain combines TRBV21-1 with TRBJ1-6. TRBV21-1 is reported as a pseudogene. This CDR3 spans 16 amino acids. The CDR3 loop is CASKTGRGDLNSPLHF. The DNA for the CDR3 is TGTGCCAGCAAAACCGGGCGGGGGGATCTTAATTCACCCCTCCACTTT.

Regarding this clone: The junction departs from germline at one end; a sequencing error may be responsible. The chain has TRBV5-1 and TRBJ1-6; D gene unclear. This CDR3 region has 14 residues. Per the germline V gene, CDR1 is SGHRS and CDR2 is YFSETQ. CDR3 coding DNA: TGCGCCAGCAGCATAGGCTCCTATAGTTCACCCCTCCACTTT. Its translation: CASSIGSYSSPLHF.

The V call is TRBV5-1, the J call TRBJ1-1, with D hard to call. This CDR3 is 12 amino acids long. Per the germline V gene, CDR1 is SGHRS and CDR2 is YFSETQ. V gave up 0 bases and J gave up 0 bases, with 0 bases separating them. In DNA, the CDR3 is TGCGCCAGCAGCTTGGTGAACACTGAAGCTTTCTTT. This encodes CASSLVNTEAFF.

V is TRBV6-5 and J is TRBJ1-2, with a weak D call TRBD1 (5 bases). The CDR3 sequence is 12 residues long. Germline CDR1 reads MNHEY; CDR2 reads SVGAGI. V was clipped by 6 bases and J by 8 bases, with 13 bases between them. The CDR3 DNA reads as TGTGCCAGCAGAGCGGGGACGGTCGGCTACACCTTC. This sequence encodes CASRAGTVGYTF.

The chain has TRBV15 and TRBJ2-5; perhaps TRBD1 as D (6 bases). Looked up from germline, CDR1 is LNHNV and CDR2 is YYDKDF (reference sequence). The CDR3 loop spans 16 amino acids. Trimming removed 0 bases from V and 1 base from J, with 12 bases in between. CDR3 sequence reads: CATSRDGTRSQETQYF. As DNA, the CDR3 is TGTGCCACCAGCAGAGATGGGACACGGTCCCAAGAGACCCAGTACTTC. The entire variable domain, with the rest obtained from reference TRBV15 and TRBJ2-5, is as follows: DAMVIQNPRYQVTQFGKPVTLSCSQTLNHNVMYWYQQKSSQAPKLLFHYYDKDFNNEADTPDNFQSRRPNTSFCFLDIRSPGLGDTAMYLCATSRDGTRSQETQYFGPGTRLLVL.

Concerning this clone: Other DNA sequences from this sample encode an identical CDR3 as well. The genes are TRBV29-1 and TRBJ2-7, with D perhaps matching TRBD1 (8 bases). Trimming took 6 bases from V and 3 from J, leaving 18 bases between them. CDR3 length: 14 amino acids. In germline, CDR1 is SQVTM, CDR2 ANQGSEA. The CDR3 spells CSVGGRTGLYEQYF. CDR3 DNA sequence: TGCAGCGTGGGGGGGAGGACAGGGCTCTACGAGCAGTACTTC.

CDR3 in DNA: TGTGCCAGCAGCGAGCAGGGGGCCACGGATCGGGCCATATATTTT. It encodes CASSEQGATDRAIYF. The genes are TRBV9 and TRBJ1-3; TRBD1 aligns across 8 bases. CDR1 is SGDLS, CDR2 YYNGEE, per germline. The CDR3 has 15 amino acids. V lost 3 bases to trimming and J lost 11 bases; unmatched junction nucleotides: 13.

The gene calls are TRBV18 and TRBJ1-1; D might be TRBD1 (5 bases). The V and J ends lost 0 bases and 7 bases respectively, with 9 bases between them. This CDR3 spans 13 amino acids. The germline CDR1 and CDR2 sequences are KGHSH and LQKENI. The CDR3 DNA is TGTGCCAGCTCACCACCGGGTGGGGGTGAAGCTTTCTTT. This codes for CASSPPGGGEAFF.

This chain links TRBV3-1 (or the pseudogene TRBV3-2) with TRBJ1-1; D is unresolved. The CDR3 runs 13 residues. V gave up 2 bases and J gave up 4 bases, with 8 bases separating them. Germline V gene lookup returns CDR1 LGHDT and CDR2 YNNKEL (reference sequence). CDR3 amino acids: CASSQFKGTEAFF. In nucleotides, the CDR3 is TGTGCCAGCAGCCAATTTAAGGGCACTGAAGCTTTCTTT.

V and J are TRBV27 and TRBJ2-1, with D tentatively TRBD2 (5 bases). The CDR3 is 14 residues long. In germline, CDR1 is MNHEY, CDR2 SMNVEV (reference sequence). V was clipped by 6 bases and J by 0 bases, with 9 bases between them. The CDR3 sequence: CASRGLDSYNEQFF. The CDR3 region has the DNA TGTGCCAGCAGAGGACTGGACTCCTACAATGAGCAGTTCTTC.

This clone has a single count. The chain has TRBV7-6 and TRBJ2-1, with D perhaps TRBD1 or TRBD2 (6 bases each). V lost 0 bases and J 10 bases, leaving 16 bases between the germline ends. CDR1 is SGHVS and CDR2 is FNYEAQ in the germline V gene. The CDR3 sequence is 15 residues long. The CDR3, as DNA: TGTGCCAGCAGCTTAGCGGTCGGAGGGACAACCGAGCAGTTCTTC. It translates to CASSLAVGGTTEQFF.

The CDR3 protein is CASSELGTEQYF. In nucleotides, the CDR3 is TGTGCCAGCAGTGAACTAGGGACCGAGCAGTACTTC. V gene TRBV6-1 combines with J gene TRBJ2-7; D is perhaps TRBD1 or TRBD2 (5 bases each). In germline, CDR1 is MNHNS, CDR2 SASEGT. Trimming pared 2 bases from V and 6 bases from J, leaving 8 bases between. There are 12 residues in the CDR3.

The CDR3 coding sequence is TGTGCCAGCAGTTACTTGGAGACCCAGTACTTC. Translating it yields CASSYLETQYF. The chain links TRBV6-5 to TRBJ2-5; D gene unclear. Trimming took 1 base from V and 5 from J, leaving 2 bases between them. In germline, CDR1 is MNHEY, CDR2 SVGAGI. The CDR3 runs to 11 residues.

V is TRBV4-2 and J is TRBJ2-5; no reliable D call. Trimming removed 0 bases from V and 1 base from J, with 3 bases in between. The CDR3 covers 13 residues. Per germline, CDR1 LGHNA and CDR2 YNFKEQ. This CDR3 reads CASSQDSQETQYF. DNA for the CDR3: TGTGCCAGCAGCCAAGACAGCCAAGAGACCCAGTACTTC.

The chain is built from TRBV4-3 and TRBJ1-6; possibly TRBD1 for D (6 bases). Deletions cut 2 bases from V and 15 bases from J, with 11 bases between. Germline V CDR1 and CDR2: LGHNA, YSLEER. The CDR3 consists of 12 residues. The CDR3 loop reads CASSQKQGVLHF. In nucleotides, the CDR3 is TGCGCCAGCAGCCAAAAACAGGGAGTCCTCCACTTT.

The chain combines TRBV25-1 with TRBJ2-5, with D tentatively TRBD2 (5 bases). The V gene's germline CDR1 is MGHDK and CDR2 SYGVNS. V shed 2 bases and J shed 0 bases, with 13 bases lying between them. The CDR3 contains 16 residues. The CDR3 spells CASSEPTPSNQETQYF. The DNA of the CDR3 is TGTGCCAGCAGTGAACCGACCCCTAGCAACCAAGAGACCCAGTACTTC.